This passage covers 29 T cell receptor beta chains from one sample sequenced in a study of T-cell memory formation after mild COVID-19. One entry per CDR3 protein results from TCRdb running MiXCR on the 5' RACE reads. The data contain under 300,000 distinct CDR3 sequences, 7.5% to 10% of them singletons. Material: PBMCs or a T cell subset sorted from them (not recorded which). These receptors all come from a man aged 18 to 30 who had mild COVID-19 (a few samples of this study predate the infection). Cell type and time point are not known.

This clonotype was detected only a few times. The V gene is TRBV7-9, the J gene TRBJ1-1; 10 bases agree with TRBD1. V dropped 5 bases and J dropped 4; count of bases not matched to a gene: 7. The CDR3 extends over 15 amino acids. CDR1 and CDR2 (germline): SEHNR, FQNEAQ (reference sequence). CDR3 amino acids: CASSVPGQGSTEAFF. For the CDR3, the DNA is TGTGCCAGCAGCGTACCGGGACAGGGGAGCACTGAAGCTTTCTTT.

The chain is built from TRBV4-1 and TRBJ2-7; 8 positions agree with TRBD1. The ends lost 1 base at V and 1 base at J; junction bases unmatched: 12. This CDR3 contains 18 residues. The germline V gene encodes CDR1 MGHRA and CDR2 YSYEKL. The CDR3: CASSQVINRGTGSYEQYV. Written as DNA, the CDR3 is TGCGCCAGCAGCCAAGTGATAAATAGGGGGACAGGATCCTACGAGCAGTACGTC.

This chain joins TRBV12-3 or TRBV12-4 and TRBJ2-7, with D maybe TRBD2 (6 bases). The V end lost 7 bases, the J end lost 0 bases, and 16 bases lay between the germline ends. This CDR3 comprises 15 residues. The chain's CDR3 is CASILEPGASYEQYF. The CDR3 DNA is TGTGCCAGCATTCTGGAGCCGGGAGCCTCCTACGAGCAGTACTTC.

This clonotype was detected a few times. The rearrangement joins TRBV6-5 to TRBJ2-1; TRBD2 aligns across 8 bases. Germline CDR1 MNHEY, CDR2 SVGAGI. The CDR3 spans 16 residues. Unmatched junction bases numbered 10, after V lost 1 base and J lost 8 bases. The CDR3 DNA reads TGTGCCAGCAGTTACTACCCGGGACTAGATCTCCATGAGCAGTTCTTC. Protein: CASSYYPGLDLHEQFF.

Points on this clonotype: It is unclear where the CDR3 begins or ends on the DNA, so no DNA is shown, and the CDR3 is as TCRdb lists it. This CDR3 is CASSKVGGGSSYEQYF. V is TRBV21-1 and J is TRBJ2-7; TRBD2, the table's D call, lacks a check against the DNA. TRBV21-1 has pseudogene status. The CDR3 length is 16 residues, termini included.

This clonotype was counted only a few times. The chain is built from TRBV20-1 and TRBJ1-6; tentatively, D is TRBD1 (5 bases). V gave up 3 bases and J gave up 7 bases, with 16 bases separating them. This CDR3 spans 15 amino acids. The V gene's germline CDR1 is DFQATT and CDR2 SNEGSKA (reference sequence). CDR3 residues: CSARIGPGGNSPLHF. The CDR3 nucleotides are TGCAGTGCTAGGATCGGACCGGGGGGGAATTCACCCCTCCACTTT.

This clonotype was observed a few times. This chain links TRBV7-9 with TRBJ2-6, with D perhaps assigned TRBD1 or TRBD2 (6 bases each). Trimming removed 7 bases from V and 4 bases from J, with 14 bases in between. The CDR3 contains 15 residues. The germline gives CDR1 SEHNR, CDR2 FQNEAQ (reference sequence). The CDR3 DNA is TGTGCCAGCAAGACCGGGGGCGGGGGGGCCAACGTCCTGACTTTC. Its protein is CASKTGGGGANVLTF.

The chain recombines TRBV5-1 with TRBJ1-3; possible D gene TRBD1, 5 bases. Germline assignment: CDR1 SGHRS and CDR2 YFSETQ. V was shortened by 4 bases and J by 4 bases, with 21 bases between the two germline ends. This CDR3 is built from 17 residues. The DNA of the CDR3 is TGCGCCAGCAGCCCGGAATGGGGGTATGATTTAGGAAACACCATATATTTT. This encodes CASSPEWGYDLGNTIYF.

In the case of this clonotype: This CDR3 is missing its conserved last phenylalanine or tryptophan, likely due to a read error. The chain couples TRBV7-8 to TRBJ1-5; 7 nucleotides agree with TRBD1. Germline assignment: CDR1 SGHVS and CDR2 FQNEAQ. The CDR3 spans 17 residues. V was clipped by 5 bases and J by 2 bases; unmatched bases: 12. The CDR3 DNA sequence: TGTGCCAGCAGCCGAGCCCTCCGACAGGGAGGCAATCAGCCCCAGCATATT. This translates into CASSRALRQGGNQPQHI.

The chain joins TRBV18 to TRBJ2-6; D may be TRBD1 or TRBD2 (6 bases each). The CDR3 extends over 17 amino acids. V lost 1 base to trimming and J lost 4 bases, with 14 bases between them. Germline V gene lookup returns CDR1 KGHSH and CDR2 LQKENI. Written as DNA, the CDR3 is TGTGCCAGCTCACCACGAACTACAGGGAGGGGGGCCAACGTCCTGACTTTC. Its translation: CASSPRTTGRGANVLTF.

This chain links TRBV5-1 with TRBJ1-1; the D is unclear. CDR1 and CDR2 (germline): SGHRS, YFSETQ. CDR3 size: 14 residues. V lost 4 bases and J 0 bases, leaving 10 bases between the germline ends. CDR3 sequence (DNA): TGCGCCAGCAGCCGGGGTACTTTGAACACTGAAGCTTTCTTT. Its translation is CASSRGTLNTEAFF. The variable domain in full, completed from reference TRBV5-1 and TRBJ1-1, reads KAGVTQTPRYLIKTRGQQVTLSCSPISGHRSVSWYQQTPGQGLQFLFEYFSETQRNKGNFPGRFSGRQFSNSRSEMNVSTLELGDSALYLCASSRGTLNTEAFFGQGTRLTVV.

The chain employs TRBV5-1 and TRBJ2-7; D possibly matches TRBD1 or TRBD2 (6 bases each). V was pared by 4 bases and J by 7 bases, with 24 bases between. CDR3 length: 16 amino acids. From germline, CDR1 is SGHRS and CDR2 YFSETQ. The CDR3 loop is CASSLQRGPGAREQYF. The CDR3 DNA sequence: TGCGCCAGCAGCCTGCAACGGGGGCCGGGGGCGCGAGAGCAGTACTTC.

The chain employs TRBV20-1 and TRBJ2-1; 7 bases agree with TRBD1. The CDR3 spans 14 residues. The ends lost 2 bases at V and 10 bases at J; junction bases unmatched: 11. Germline values: CDR1 DFQATT, CDR2 SNEGSKA (reference sequence). The CDR3 protein is CSARSDRVLWEQFF. The CDR3 nucleotides read TGCAGTGCTAGATCCGACAGGGTACTGTGGGAGCAGTTCTTC.

The gene calls are TRBV4-1 and TRBJ2-7; 8 positions agree with TRBD1. Trimming at V came to 6 bases and at J to 2 bases, leaving 9 bases not matched to a gene. Germline assignment: CDR1 MGHRA and CDR2 YSYEKL. There are 15 residues in the CDR3. The CDR3 region has the DNA TGCGCCAGCAGTCACAGACAGGGGACCCCCTACGAGCAGTACTTC. Amino acids: CASSHRQGTPYEQYF.

The J gene is TRBJ2-6, the V gene TRBV2; no firm D call. In germline, CDR1 is SNHLY, CDR2 FYNNEI. V dropped 9 bases and J dropped 1 base, with 16 bases sitting between them. The CDR3 spans 16 residues. CDR3 protein: CARELMTPSGANVLTF. CDR3 bases: TGTGCCAGAGAACTGATGACCCCATCTGGGGCCAACGTCCTGACTTTC.

This clonotype was detected only a few times. The chain uses TRBV6-6 and TRBJ2-5; D gene ambiguous. Trimming removed 6 bases from V and 7 bases from J, with 15 bases in between. The CDR3 has 13 amino acids. Germline lookup yields CDR1 MNHNY and CDR2 SVGAGI (reference sequence). CDR3 bases: TGTGCCAGCAGAGAAGACCCGACGGGGACCCAGTACTTC. This codes for CASREDPTGTQYF.

The rearrangement links TRBV18 to TRBJ2-6; D gene ambiguous. V shed 5 bases and J shed 0 bases, with 20 bases lying between them. CDR1 and CDR2 from the germline V gene are KGHSH and LQKENI. This CDR3 contains 19 residues. The CDR3 is CASSLFVQAPPSGANVLTF. The CDR3 DNA reads TGTGCCAGCTCATTATTCGTGCAGGCACCCCCCTCTGGGGCCAACGTCCTGACTTTC.

A few counts support this clonotype. The genes are TRBV7-3 and TRBJ2-3, with 10 bases identical to TRBD2. CDR3 length equals 16 residues. CDR1 and CDR2 from the germline V gene are SGHTA and FQGTGA. Unmatched junction bases numbered 7, after V lost 4 bases and J lost 3 bases. The chain's CDR3 is CASSSSSGGTTDTQYF. The CDR3 region has the DNA TGTGCCAGCAGCTCATCTAGCGGGGGAACGACAGATACGCAGTATTTT.

The chain combines TRBV3-1 with TRBJ2-2, with D possibly matching TRBD1 (5 bases). V lost 3 bases and J 6 bases, leaving 8 bases between the germline ends. The CDR3 length is 13 residues. Germline loops: CDR1 LGHDT, CDR2 YNNKEL (reference sequence). The CDR3 here is CASSQQQAGELFF. CDR3 in DNA: TGTGCCAGCAGCCAGCAACAGGCCGGGGAGCTGTTTTTT.

In this sample, this clonotype turned up a few times. V is TRBV28 and J is TRBJ2-7; 9 bases match TRBD1. This CDR3 contains 12 residues. After removal of 8 bases from V and 10 bases from J, the junction contained 9 bases not matched to a gene. Germline values: CDR1 MDHEN, CDR2 SYDVKM. This CDR3 reads CASESGTGNQYV. The CDR3 bases are TGTGCCAGCGAAAGCGGGACAGGGAACCAGTACGTC.

This clonotype has a count of ten or more. V usage is TRBV5-1 and J usage is TRBJ2-5; TRBD1 matches 8 bases. V lost 0 bases, J lost 6 bases, and 7 bases stayed unmatched. The CDR3 runs to 15 residues. Germline lookup yields CDR1 SGHRS and CDR2 YFSETQ. CDR3 region: CASSLDRTGIQTQYF. DNA of the CDR3: TGCGCCAGCAGCTTGGACCGGACAGGGATACAGACCCAGTACTTC.

V usage is TRBV10-3 and J usage is TRBJ1-2; D might be TRBD1 (5 bases). The CDR3 extends over 14 amino acids. Germline loops: CDR1 ENHRY, CDR2 SYGVKD. V was cut by 10 bases and J by 6 bases, with 21 bases left in between. CDR3 sequence reads: CASHYDTGRNGYTF. CDR3 nucleotides: TGTGCCAGCCACTACGACACAGGAAGGAATGGCTACACCTTC.

Only a few counts were recorded for this clonotype. The chain employs TRBV4-3 and TRBJ2-2; D might be TRBD1 (5 bases). CDR1 is LGHNA, CDR2 YSLEER, per germline. V lost 0 bases to trimming and J lost 3 bases, with 11 bases between them. CDR3 length: 16 amino acids. The CDR3 loop is CASSQDGQGDTGELFF. The CDR3 DNA reads as TGCGCCAGCAGCCAAGATGGGCAGGGCGACACCGGGGAGCTGTTTTTT.

V is TRBV5-1 and J is TRBJ1-6; possibly TRBD1 for D (5 bases). V lost 3 bases and J 10 bases, leaving 14 bases between the germline ends. Germline assignment: CDR1 SGHRS and CDR2 YFSETQ. CDR3 size: 14 residues. This chain's CDR3 is CASSWQGVGSPLHF. CDR3 nucleotides: TGCGCCAGCAGCTGGCAGGGAGTAGGGTCACCCCTCCACTTT.

This clonotype was recorded a few times. The V and J genes are TRBV24-1 and TRBJ2-3; D is possibly TRBD2 (5 bases). Germline assignment: CDR1 KGHDR and CDR2 SFDVKD. The CDR3 has 12 residues. The V gene lost 7 bases and the J gene lost 4 bases, with 8 bases spanning the gap. The DNA of the CDR3 is TGTGCCACCAGCGAGGGTCCAGATACGCAGTATTTT. Amino acid sequence: CATSEGPDTQYF.

As concerns this clonotype: The junction does not match germline at one end; this may be a read error. The chain has TRBV5-1 and TRBJ2-5; 8 nucleotides agree with TRBD1. Germline V gene lookup returns CDR1 SGHRS and CDR2 YFSETQ. The CDR3 has 13 amino acids. CDR3 residues: CASSLDRVETQYF. DNA for the CDR3: TGCGCCAGCAGTTTGGACAGGGTTGAGACCCAGTACTTC.

This clonotype was picked up many times. The chain uses TRBV6-6 and TRBJ1-4; 7 bases match TRBD1. Germline V gives CDR1 MNHNY, CDR2 SVGAGI (reference sequence). The CDR3 is 14 residues long. V was clipped by 5 bases and J by 7 bases; unmatched bases: 7. The CDR3 protein is CASSTRGESEKLFF. Here the CDR3 DNA reads TGTGCCAGCAGTACCAGGGGGGAGAGTGAAAAACTGTTTTTT.

This clonotype was recorded at least ten times. V usage is TRBV12-3 or TRBV12-4 and J usage is TRBJ2-2; 16 nucleotides match TRBD2. The CDR3 spans 18 residues. V was clipped by 3 bases and J by 4 bases; unmatched bases: 5. This CDR3 is CASSFPGTSGGGTGELFF. The CDR3 DNA reads as TGTGCCAGCAGTTTTCCTGGGACTAGCGGGGGGGGCACCGGGGAGCTGTTTTTT.

The chain links TRBV2 to TRBJ2-7; TRBD2 might be the D (6 bases). CDR3 length: 11 amino acids. Germline CDR1 is SNHLY and CDR2 is FYNNEI. Trimming shortened V by 7 bases and J by 6 bases, and 10 bases separated the two germline ends. CDR3 coding DNA: TGTGCCAGCACTGGGGGGTCCGAGCAGTACTTC. Protein product: CASTGGSEQYF.